The 27 T cell receptor beta chains below come from one sample, sequenced in a study of post-analysis software for immune sequencing data. The library was made from cDNA and included unique molecular identifiers. One entry per CDR3 protein, called by TCRdb with MiXCR from the PCR reads. The sample holds 750,000 to 950,000 distinct CDR3 sequences, roughly half seen once. These TCRs are of unknown antigen specificity. Study-wide findings and caveats: Patients carried a few TRBV segments more frequently than controls did, and TRBV5-6, TRBV5-1 and TRBV20-1 were among them.

Sequenced material: blood. The receptors were sampled from a girl under 18 with multiple sclerosis.

V gene TRBV29-1 combines with J gene TRBJ2-3; D is ambiguous. Germline V gene lookup returns CDR1 SQVTM and CDR2 ANQGSEA. The length of the CDR3 is 11 residues. Trimming shortened V by 6 bases and J by 4 bases, and 8 bases separated the two germline ends. This CDR3 reads CSVKKADTQYF. The CDR3 nucleotides read TGCAGCGTGAAGAAGGCAGATACGCAGTATTTT.

This clonotype has a handful of counts. The chain combines TRBV14 with TRBJ2-3; 10 positions match TRBD2. Germline V lookup: CDR1 SGHDN, CDR2 FVKESK. After removal of 2 bases from V and 2 bases from J, the junction contained 4 bases not matched to a gene. This CDR3 region has 16 residues. The CDR3 nucleotides read TGTGCCAGCAGCCAAACGGGACTAGCGATCACAGATACGCAGTATTTT. Translated, it gives CASSQTGLAITDTQYF. Together with reference TRBV14 and TRBJ2-3, the CDR3 gives the full variable domain: EAGVTQFPSHSVIEKGQTVTLRCDPISGHDNLYWYRRVMGKEIKFLLHFVKESKQDESGMPNNRFLAERTGGTYSTLKVQPAELEDSGVYFCASSQTGLAITDTQYFGPGTRLTVL.

The J gene is TRBJ2-4, the V gene TRBV20-1, with D maybe TRBD1 (6 bases). The germline gives CDR1 DFQATT, CDR2 SNEGSKA (reference sequence). Trimming stripped 4 bases from V and 0 bases from J, with 13 bases between. This CDR3 is 15 amino acids long. CDR3 coding DNA: TGCAGTGCTACAGGACAGCCCAGAGCCAAAAACATTCAGTACTTC. Amino acid sequence: CSATGQPRAKNIQYF.

The table lists this clonotype with a few counts. J is TRBJ2-7 and V is TRBV5-1; D perhaps matches TRBD1 (6 bases). The germline V and J ends were trimmed by 0 bases and 1 base, with 8 bases remaining between them. The CDR3 is 14 residues long. Germline V gene data show CDR1 as SGHRS and CDR2 as YFSETQ. The CDR3 nucleotides read TGCGCCAGCAGCTTGGGACAGGATTCCTACGAGCAGTACTTC. Its protein is CASSLGQDSYEQYF.

The chain employs TRBV5-1 and TRBJ1-1; D call uncertain. Germline V CDR1 and CDR2: SGHRS, YFSETQ. The CDR3 contains 14 residues. With 0 bases removed from V and 1 base from J, the gap between germline ends came to 7 bases. The CDR3 sequence: CASSLDARNTEAFF. CDR3 nucleotides: TGCGCCAGCAGCTTGGATGCCAGGAACACTGAAGCTTTCTTT.

The rearrangement joins TRBV7-9 to TRBJ1-1, with TRBD1 matching 7 bases. The CDR3 loop spans 13 amino acids. The germline gives CDR1 SEHNR, CDR2 FQNEAQ (reference sequence). Trimming removed 11 bases from V and 3 bases from J; junction bases left unmatched: 9. CDR3 sequence reads: CAGSTGVDTEAFF. CDR3 in DNA: TGTGCCGGGAGTACAGGGGTCGACACTGAAGCTTTCTTT. The entire variable domain, with the rest obtained from reference TRBV7-9 and TRBJ1-1, is as follows: DTGVSQNPRHKITKRGQNVTFRCDPISEHNRLYWYRQTLGQGPEFLTYFQNEAQLEKSRLLSDRFSAERPKGSFSTLEIQRTEQGDSAMYLCAGSTGVDTEAFFGQGTRLTVV.

This clonotype was seen only a few times. This chain uses TRBV29-1 with TRBJ1-2; TRBD1 matches 7 bases. The ends lost 2 bases at V and 8 bases at J; junction bases unmatched: 14. This CDR3 is built from 15 residues. Germline CDR1 is SQVTM and CDR2 is ANQGSEA. The CDR3 region is CSVELRLTGVSGYTF. CDR3 in DNA: TGCAGCGTTGAATTAAGACTTACAGGGGTATCGGGCTACACCTTC.

This clonotype was seen ten or more times. The junction does not match germline at one end; this may be a read error. The V and J genes are TRBV5-1 and TRBJ2-7; TRBD1 matches 8 bases. There are 13 residues in the CDR3. Germline V gene sequence: CDR1 SGHRS, CDR2 YFSETQ. The chain's CDR3 is CASSTGQGYEQYF. The CDR3 coding sequence is TGTGCCAGCAGCACAGGACAGGGCTACGAGCAGTACTTC.

J is TRBJ2-5 and V is TRBV7-8; D is undetermined. The DNA end is a closer match to TRBJ2-7, so the J assignment may be wrong. Germline-derived CDR1 and CDR2 are SGHVS and FQNEAQ. This CDR3 comprises 13 residues. CDR3 in amino acids: CASSAIFADEQYF. The CDR3 bases are TGTGCCAGCAGCGCGATATTCGCGGACGAGCAGTACTTC.

This clonotype was recorded a few times. This chain joins TRBV7-3 and TRBJ2-5, with 8 bases lining up with TRBD2. This CDR3 spans 18 amino acids. The ends lost 5 bases at V and 1 base at J; junction bases unmatched: 15. CDR1 SGHTA and CDR2 FQGTGA come from the germline V gene. The CDR3 sequence: CASSPGLAVGSSQETQYF. CDR3 coding DNA: TGTGCCAGCAGCCCCGGACTAGCTGTAGGGTCTTCCCAAGAGACCCAGTACTTC.

The genes are TRBV12-3 or TRBV12-4 and TRBJ2-7; TRBD1 might be the D (5 bases). The CDR3 has 11 amino acids. V was pared by 7 bases and J by 4 bases, with 8 bases between. The CDR3 spells CASTQGYEQYF. In DNA form, the CDR3 reads TGTGCCAGCACCCAGGGTTACGAGCAGTACTTC.

This clonotype has just a few counts. The chain has TRBV5-1 and TRBJ1-2, with a possible D match to TRBD1 (5 bases). The CDR3 contains 13 residues. V lost 2 bases, J lost 4 bases, and 9 bases lay in between. Germline V gene sequence: CDR1 SGHRS, CDR2 YFSETQ. The chain's CDR3 is CASSFDSLYGYTF. Written as DNA, the CDR3 is TGCGCCAGCAGCTTCGACAGTCTCTATGGCTACACCTTC.

This chain joins TRBV28 and TRBJ2-7, with D hard to call. CDR3 size: 13 residues. Per the germline V gene, CDR1 is MDHEN and CDR2 is SYDVKM. Trimming removed 5 bases at V and 2 bases at J, with 10 bases between. The CDR3 sequence: CASSPPQPYEQYF. The CDR3 DNA reads TGTGCCAGCAGTCCCCCCCAGCCCTACGAGCAGTACTTC.

The V and J genes are TRBV5-1 and TRBJ2-3; tentatively, D is TRBD2 (5 bases). Germline values: CDR1 SGHRS, CDR2 YFSETQ. This CDR3 has 13 amino acids. The V gene lost 1 base and the J gene lost 6 bases, with 9 bases spanning the gap. CDR3 sequence: CASSLIGSDTQYF. CDR3 coding DNA: TGCGCCAGCAGCTTGATTGGGAGTGATACGCAGTATTTT.

CDR3 DNA: TGCAGCACACGAGGACAGGGGGTAAATGAGCAGTTCTTC. Translation: CSTRGQGVNEQFF. The J gene is TRBJ2-1, the V gene TRBV29-1; 10 nucleotides line up with TRBD1. This CDR3 is 13 amino acids long. The V gene's germline CDR1 is SQVTM and CDR2 ANQGSEA. V dropped 8 bases and J dropped 7; count of bases not matched to a gene: 8.

V usage is TRBV20-1 and J usage is TRBJ2-1; 8 bases fit TRBD2. After removal of 5 bases from V and 4 bases from J, the junction contained 4 bases not matched to a gene. CDR1 is DFQATT, CDR2 SNEGSKA, per germline (reference sequence). CDR3 length equals 13 residues. The CDR3 reads CSAQRERYNEQFF. CDR3 in DNA: TGCAGTGCTCAGCGGGAGAGGTACAATGAGCAGTTCTTC.

The rearrangement uses TRBV27 and TRBJ2-7; D is unresolved. V lost 4 bases and J lost 3, with 13 bases in between. CDR3 length equals 14 residues. Germline CDR1 reads MNHEY; CDR2 reads SMNVEV (reference sequence). CDR3 protein: CASSSSRFVYEQYF. CDR3 DNA sequence: TGTGCCAGCAGTTCTTCCCGTTTTGTCTACGAGCAGTACTTC.

This clonotype was counted only a few times. V and J are TRBV20-1 and TRBJ1-6; TRBD1 matches at 9 bases. V lost 6 bases, J lost 6 bases, and 9 bases stayed unmatched. The CDR3 covers 15 residues. Per the germline V gene, CDR1 is DFQATT and CDR2 is SNEGSKA (reference sequence). As DNA, the CDR3 is TGCAGTGCCCAAGAGGCGGGACAGGGTAATTCACCCCTCCACTTT. It translates to CSAQEAGQGNSPLHF.

The sample holds a few counts of this clonotype. The rearrangement uses TRBV10-2 and TRBJ2-1; 7 nucleotides line up with TRBD2. After removal of 0 bases from V and 3 bases from J, the junction contained 14 bases not matched to a gene. Germline values: CDR1 WSHSY, CDR2 SAAADI. This CDR3 contains 19 residues. CDR3 amino acids: CASSESRLAAMVIYNEQFF. The DNA of the CDR3 is TGCGCCAGCAGTGAGTCAAGGCTAGCGGCAATGGTAATCTACAATGAGCAGTTCTTC.

This clonotype has only a few counts. The V call is TRBV20-1, the J call TRBJ2-7; 9 positions agree with TRBD1. The CDR3 spans 14 residues. Germline CDR1 reads DFQATT; CDR2 reads SNEGSKA (reference sequence). J was trimmed by 4 bases and V by 1 base; bases with no gene match: 5. In nucleotides, the CDR3 is TGCAGTGCTAGAGTGGTGGGACAGGGATACGAGCAGTACTTC. Its translation is CSARVVGQGYEQYF.

This clonotype has a single count. The CDR3 sequence: CASSGVGNEQFF. The CDR3 DNA sequence: TGTGCCAGCAGCGGGGTTGGCAATGAGCAGTTCTTC. This chain connects TRBV7-3 to TRBJ2-1; no clear D. V was shortened by 5 bases and J by 6 bases, with 8 bases between the two germline ends. CDR1 and CDR2 (germline): SGHTA, FQGTGA. This CDR3 is built from 12 residues.

The gene calls are TRBV3-1 and TRBJ2-7, with no clear D. This CDR3 has 16 residues. V shed 0 bases and J shed 1 base, with 13 bases lying between them. The germline V gene encodes CDR1 LGHDT and CDR2 YNNKEL (reference sequence). This CDR3 is CASSQDGLGGSYEQYF. Here the CDR3 DNA reads TGTGCCAGCAGCCAAGACGGGCTAGGTGGATCCTACGAGCAGTACTTC.

This chain connects TRBV7-2 to TRBJ2-7; TRBD2 matches at 10 bases. V lost 0 bases to trimming and J lost 2 bases; unmatched junction nucleotides: 7. The V gene's germline CDR1 is SGHTA and CDR2 FQGNSA. This CDR3 spans 17 amino acids. CDR3 in DNA: TGTGCCAGCAGCTTAGCGCAACTAGCGGGGTCCCCCTACGAGCAGTACTTC. It translates to CASSLAQLAGSPYEQYF.

The sample holds one count of this clonotype. This sequence joins TRBV6-4 and TRBJ1-1; D not resolved. The germline gives CDR1 MRHNA, CDR2 SNTAGT. CDR3 length: 13 residues. V dropped 2 bases and J dropped 8 bases, with 12 bases sitting between them. The CDR3 DNA sequence: TGTGCCAGCAGTGACGGGCACACAAGGGAAGCTTTCTTT. Amino acids: CASSDGHTREAFF.

V and J are TRBV18 and TRBJ1-2; 7 nucleotides line up with TRBD1. This CDR3 spans 15 amino acids. The germline gives CDR1 KGHSH, CDR2 LQKENI. V was clipped by 2 bases and J by 0 bases; unmatched bases: 3. CDR3 DNA sequence: TGTGCCAGCTCACCAAAGGGACAGCCTAACTATGGCTACACCTTC. Translating gives CASSPKGQPNYGYTF.

The chain couples TRBV28 to TRBJ2-4, with 7 nucleotides matching TRBD1. The DNA matches TRBJ2-7 better at its end, which makes the J call doubtful. CDR3 length equals 12 residues. Germline CDR1 MDHEN, CDR2 SYDVKM. The CDR3 here is CASSLTGFEQYF. The CDR3 region has the DNA TGTGCCAGCAGTCTGACAGGGTTCGAGCAGTACTTC.

This clonotype has more than one count but fewer than ten. A much larger clone differs by one base, so this may be a read error. The rearrangement links TRBV12-3 or TRBV12-4 to TRBJ2-7; 10 positions match TRBD1. This CDR3 is built from 15 residues. V shed 4 bases, J shed 2 bases, and the junction held 5 bases outside the gene matches. The CDR3 coding sequence is TGTGCCAGCAGTTCCTCCGGGACAGGGGCCTACGAGCAGTACTTC. Translated: CASSSSGTGAYEQYF.